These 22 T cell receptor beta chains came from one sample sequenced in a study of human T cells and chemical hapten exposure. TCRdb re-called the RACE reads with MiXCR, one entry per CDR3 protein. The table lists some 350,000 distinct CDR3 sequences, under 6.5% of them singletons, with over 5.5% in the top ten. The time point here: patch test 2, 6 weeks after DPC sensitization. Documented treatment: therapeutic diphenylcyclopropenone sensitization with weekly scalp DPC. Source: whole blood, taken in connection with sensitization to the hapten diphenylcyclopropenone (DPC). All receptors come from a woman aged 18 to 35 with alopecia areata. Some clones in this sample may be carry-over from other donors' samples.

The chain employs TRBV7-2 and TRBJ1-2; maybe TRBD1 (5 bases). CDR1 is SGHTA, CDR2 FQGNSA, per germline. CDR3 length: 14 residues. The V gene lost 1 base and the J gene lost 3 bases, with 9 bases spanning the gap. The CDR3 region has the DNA TGTGCCAGCAGCTTAGATCAGGGATACTATGGCTACACCTTC. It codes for CASSLDQGYYGYTF. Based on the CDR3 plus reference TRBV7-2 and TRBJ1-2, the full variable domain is GAGVSQSPSNKVTEKGKDVELRCDPISGHTALYWYRQSLGQGLEFLIYFQGNSAPDKSGLPSDRFSAERTGGSVSTLTIQRTQQEDSAVYLCASSLDQGYYGYTFGSGTRLTVV.

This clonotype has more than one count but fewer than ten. For the CDR3, the DNA is TGCGCCAGCAGCCAAGATTTAGCCGGGCCGAGGGGACTCTATGGCTACACCTTC. Protein sequence: CASSQDLAGPRGLYGYTF. The chain uses TRBV4-3 and TRBJ1-2; a weak D match, TRBD1 (5 bases). Trimming cost V 0 bases and J 4 bases, with 21 bases left between them. CDR1 and CDR2 from the germline V gene are LGHNA and YSLEER. The CDR3 is 18 residues long.

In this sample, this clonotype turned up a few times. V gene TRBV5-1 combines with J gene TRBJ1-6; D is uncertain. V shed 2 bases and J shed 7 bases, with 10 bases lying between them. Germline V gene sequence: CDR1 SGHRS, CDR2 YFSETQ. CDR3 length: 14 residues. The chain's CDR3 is CASSFGVGNSPLHF. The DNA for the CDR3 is TGCGCCAGCAGCTTTGGGGTGGGAAATTCACCCCTCCACTTT.

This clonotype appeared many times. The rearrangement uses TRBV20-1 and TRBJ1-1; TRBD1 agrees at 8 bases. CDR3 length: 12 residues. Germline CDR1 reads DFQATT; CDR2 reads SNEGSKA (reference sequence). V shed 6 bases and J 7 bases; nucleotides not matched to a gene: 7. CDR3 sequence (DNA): TGCAGTGCCCAACAGGGGGTAGGTGAAGCTTTCTTT. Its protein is CSAQQGVGEAFF.

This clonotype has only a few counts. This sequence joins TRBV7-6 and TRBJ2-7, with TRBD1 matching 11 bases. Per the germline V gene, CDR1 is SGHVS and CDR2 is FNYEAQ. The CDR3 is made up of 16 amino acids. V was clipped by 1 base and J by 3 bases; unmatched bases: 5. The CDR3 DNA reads TGTGCCAGCAGCTTAGACCGGGACAGGGGGGTCTACGAGCAGTACTTC. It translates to CASSLDRDRGVYEQYF.

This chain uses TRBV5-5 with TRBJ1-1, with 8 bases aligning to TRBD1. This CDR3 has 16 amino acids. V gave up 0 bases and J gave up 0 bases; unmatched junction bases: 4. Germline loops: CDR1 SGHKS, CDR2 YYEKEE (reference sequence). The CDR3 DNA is TGTGCCAGCAGCTTGGGGCCAGGGGGCATGAACACTGAAGCTTTCTTT. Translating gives CASSLGPGGMNTEAFF. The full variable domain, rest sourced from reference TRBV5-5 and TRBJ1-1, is DAGVTQSPTHLIKTRGQQVTLRCSPISGHKSVSWYQQVLGQGPQFIFQYYEKEERGRGNFPDRFSARQFPNYSSELNVNALLLGDSALYLCASSLGPGGMNTEAFFGQGTRLTVV.

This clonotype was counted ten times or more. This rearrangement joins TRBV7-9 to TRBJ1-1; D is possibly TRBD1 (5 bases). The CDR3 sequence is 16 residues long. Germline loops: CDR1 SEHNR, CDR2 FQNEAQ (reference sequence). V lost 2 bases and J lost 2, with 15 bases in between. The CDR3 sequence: CASSLSPARENTEAFF. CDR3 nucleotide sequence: TGTGCCAGCAGCTTATCACCCGCCAGGGAAAACACTGAAGCTTTCTTT.

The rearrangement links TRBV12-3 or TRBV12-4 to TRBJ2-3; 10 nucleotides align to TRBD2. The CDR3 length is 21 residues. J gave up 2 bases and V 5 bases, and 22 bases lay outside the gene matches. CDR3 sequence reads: CASSPLLTSGGEPYITDTQYF. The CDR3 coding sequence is TGTGCCAGCAGTCCCCTCCTGACCAGCGGGGGGGAACCTTACATCACAGATACGCAGTATTTT.

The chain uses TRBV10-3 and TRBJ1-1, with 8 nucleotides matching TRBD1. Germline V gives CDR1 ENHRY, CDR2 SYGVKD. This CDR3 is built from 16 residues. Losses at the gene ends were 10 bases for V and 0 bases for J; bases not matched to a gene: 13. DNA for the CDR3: TGTGCCACACGATTCGGACAGGGAGGGGTGAACACTGAAGCTTTCTTT. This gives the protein CATRFGQGGVNTEAFF.

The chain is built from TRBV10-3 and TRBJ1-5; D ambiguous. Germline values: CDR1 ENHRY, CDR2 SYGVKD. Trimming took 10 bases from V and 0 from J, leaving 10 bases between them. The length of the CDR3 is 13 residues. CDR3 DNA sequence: TGTGCCACCCGGGCCGATAGCAATCAGCCCCAGCATTTT. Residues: CATRADSNQPQHF.

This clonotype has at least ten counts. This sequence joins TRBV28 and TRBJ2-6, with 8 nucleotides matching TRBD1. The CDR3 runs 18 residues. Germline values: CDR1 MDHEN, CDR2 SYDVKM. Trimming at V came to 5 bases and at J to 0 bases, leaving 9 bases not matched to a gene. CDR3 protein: CASSATTGVTSGANVLTF. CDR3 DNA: TGTGCCAGCAGTGCAACGACAGGGGTTACCTCTGGGGCCAACGTCCTGACTTTC. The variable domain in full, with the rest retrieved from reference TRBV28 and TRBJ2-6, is DVKVTQSSRYLVKRTGEKVFLECVQDMDHENMFWYRQDPGLGLRLIYFSYDVKMKEKGDIPEGYSVSREKKERFSLILESASTNQTSMYLCASSATTGVTSGANVLTFGAGSRLTVL.

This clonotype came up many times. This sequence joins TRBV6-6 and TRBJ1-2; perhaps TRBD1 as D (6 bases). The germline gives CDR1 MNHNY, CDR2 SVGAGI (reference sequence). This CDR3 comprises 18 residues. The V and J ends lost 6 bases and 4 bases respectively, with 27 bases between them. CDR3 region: CASSYALQAQRGAYGYTF. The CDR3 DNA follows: TGTGCCAGCAGCTACGCTCTCCAGGCACAGAGGGGGGCCTATGGCTACACCTTC.

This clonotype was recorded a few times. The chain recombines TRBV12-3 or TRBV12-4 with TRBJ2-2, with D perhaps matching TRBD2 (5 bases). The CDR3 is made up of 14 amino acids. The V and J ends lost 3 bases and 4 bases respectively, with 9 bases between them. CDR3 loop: CASSLQDFTGELFF. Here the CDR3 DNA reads TGTGCCAGCAGTTTGCAGGACTTCACCGGGGAGCTGTTTTTT.

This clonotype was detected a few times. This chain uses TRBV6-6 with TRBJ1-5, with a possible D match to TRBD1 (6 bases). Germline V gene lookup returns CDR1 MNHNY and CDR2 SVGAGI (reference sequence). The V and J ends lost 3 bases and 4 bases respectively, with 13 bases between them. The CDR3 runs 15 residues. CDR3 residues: CASSYGWTDNQPQHF. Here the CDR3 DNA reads TGTGCCAGCAGTTATGGGTGGACAGATAATCAGCCCCAGCATTTT.

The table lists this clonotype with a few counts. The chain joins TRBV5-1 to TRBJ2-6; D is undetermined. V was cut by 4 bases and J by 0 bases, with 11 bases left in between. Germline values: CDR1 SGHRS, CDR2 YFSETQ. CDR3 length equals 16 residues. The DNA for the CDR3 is TGCGCCAGCAGCCCTGGACGGGTCTCTGGGGCCAACGTCCTGACTTTC. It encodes CASSPGRVSGANVLTF.

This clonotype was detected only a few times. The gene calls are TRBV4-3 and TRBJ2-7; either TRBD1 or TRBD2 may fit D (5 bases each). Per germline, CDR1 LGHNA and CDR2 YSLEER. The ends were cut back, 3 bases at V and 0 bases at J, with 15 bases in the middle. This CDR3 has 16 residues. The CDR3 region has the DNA TGCGCCAGCAGCCAGATGGGGTACGGGGCCTCCTACGAGCAGTACTTC. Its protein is CASSQMGYGASYEQYF.

The CDR3 sequence: CASSQFSLSHNQPQHF. For the CDR3, the DNA is TGCGCCAGCAGTCAATTCTCGCTTAGCCACAATCAGCCCCAGCATTTT. This chain uses TRBV23-1 with TRBJ1-5; D gene unclear. TRBV23-1 is identified as an open reading frame with a role that is uncertain. Trimming took off 1 base at V and 3 bases at J, with 13 bases between the two ends. The CDR3 is 16 amino acids.

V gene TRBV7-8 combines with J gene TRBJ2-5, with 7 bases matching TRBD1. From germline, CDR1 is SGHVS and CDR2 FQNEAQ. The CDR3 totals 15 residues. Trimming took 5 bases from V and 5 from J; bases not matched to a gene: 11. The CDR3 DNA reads TGTGCCAGCAGCCAAGACAGGGTTAAATTGGAGACCCAGTACTTC. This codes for CASSQDRVKLETQYF.

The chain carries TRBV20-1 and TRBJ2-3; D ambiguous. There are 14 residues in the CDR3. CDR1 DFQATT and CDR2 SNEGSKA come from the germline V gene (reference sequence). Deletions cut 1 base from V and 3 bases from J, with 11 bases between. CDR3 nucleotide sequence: TGCAGTGCTAGAGTTGGAGATGGGACAGATACGCAGTATTTT. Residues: CSARVGDGTDTQYF.

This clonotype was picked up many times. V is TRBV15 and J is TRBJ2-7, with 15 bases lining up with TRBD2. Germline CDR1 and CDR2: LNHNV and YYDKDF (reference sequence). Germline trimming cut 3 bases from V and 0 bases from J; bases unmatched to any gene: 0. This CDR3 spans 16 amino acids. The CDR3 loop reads CATSRGLAGGSYEQYF. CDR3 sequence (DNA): TGTGCCACCAGCAGGGGACTAGCGGGGGGCTCCTACGAGCAGTACTTC.

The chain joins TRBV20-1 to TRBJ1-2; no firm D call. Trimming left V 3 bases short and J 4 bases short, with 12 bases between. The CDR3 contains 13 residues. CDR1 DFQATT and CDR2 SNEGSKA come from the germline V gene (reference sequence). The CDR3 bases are TGCAGTGCTAGGCGGGGTCTCAGCTATGGCTACACCTTC. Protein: CSARRGLSYGYTF.

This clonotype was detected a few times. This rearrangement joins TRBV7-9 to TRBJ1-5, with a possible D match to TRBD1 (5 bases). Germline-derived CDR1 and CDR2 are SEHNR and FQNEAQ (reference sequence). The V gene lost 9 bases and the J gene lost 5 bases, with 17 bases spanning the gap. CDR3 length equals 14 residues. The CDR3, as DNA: TGTGCCAGATGGGAGGGACTCTGGGATCAGCCCCAGCATTTT. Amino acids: CARWEGLWDQPQHF.